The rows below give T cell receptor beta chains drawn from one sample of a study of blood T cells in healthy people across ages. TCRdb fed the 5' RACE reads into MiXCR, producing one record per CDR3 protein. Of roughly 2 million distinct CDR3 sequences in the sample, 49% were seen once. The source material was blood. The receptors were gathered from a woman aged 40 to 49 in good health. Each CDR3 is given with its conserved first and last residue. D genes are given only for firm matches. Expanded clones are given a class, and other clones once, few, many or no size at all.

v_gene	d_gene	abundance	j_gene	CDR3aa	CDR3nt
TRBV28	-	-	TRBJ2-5	CASTEVFQETQYF	TGTGCCAGCACGGAGGTATTCCAAGAGACCCAGTACTTC
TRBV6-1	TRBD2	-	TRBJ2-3	CASSEGTSTSGGTDTQYF	TGTGCCAGCAGTGAAGGAACCTCGACTAGCGGGGGGACAGATACGCAGTATTTT
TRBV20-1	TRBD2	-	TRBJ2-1	CSAPQAGFYNEQFF	TGCAGTGCTCCCCAAGCGGGGTTCTACAATGAGCAGTTCTTC
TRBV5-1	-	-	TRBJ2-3	CASSPEVSTDTQYF	TGCGCCAGCAGCCCCGAAGTTAGCACAGATACGCAGTATTTT
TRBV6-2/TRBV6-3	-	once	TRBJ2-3	CASSYSPGADTRYF	TGTGCCAGCAGTTACTCTCCGGGAGCCGATACGCGGTATTTT
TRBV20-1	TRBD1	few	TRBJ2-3	CSATQDRADTQYF	TGCAGTGCTACCCAGGACAGGGCGGATACGCAGTATTTT
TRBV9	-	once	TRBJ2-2	CASSVDLSGELFF	TGTGCCAGCAGCGTAGATCTTTCCGGGGAGCTGTTTTTT
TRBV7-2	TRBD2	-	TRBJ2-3	CASSSSSGGFSTDTQYF	TGTGCCAGCAGCTCCTCTAGCGGGGGTTTCTCCACAGATACGCAGTATTTT
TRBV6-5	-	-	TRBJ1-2	CASSDATADGYTF	TGTGCCAGCAGTGACGCCACGGCGGATGGCTACACCTTC
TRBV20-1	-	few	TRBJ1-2	CSARDSRGYGYTF	TGCAGTGCTAGAGATTCCAGGGGCTATGGCTACACCTTC
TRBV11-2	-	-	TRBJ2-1	CASSLDLVQSGQFF	TGTGCCAGCAGCTTAGATCTAGTTCAAAGTGGGCAGTTCTTC
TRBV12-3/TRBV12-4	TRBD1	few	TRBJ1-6	CASRNGQGHNSPLHF	TGTGCCAGCAGGAACGGACAGGGACACAATTCACCCCTCCACTTT
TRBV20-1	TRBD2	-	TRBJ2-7	CSARKRGGTYEQYF	TGCAGTGCTAGAAAGCGGGGGGGGACCTACGAGCAGTACTTC
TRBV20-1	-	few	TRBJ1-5	CSARLSTNQPQHF	TGCAGTGCTAGACTTAGTACCAATCAGCCCCAGCATTTT
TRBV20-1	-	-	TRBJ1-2	CSARYKGDNYGYTF	TGCAGTGCTAGATACAAGGGCGATAACTATGGCTACACCTTC
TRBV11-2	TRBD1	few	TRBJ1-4	CASSLAGTAINEKLFF	TGTGCCAGCAGCTTAGCCGGGACAGCTATTAATGAAAAACTGTTTTTT
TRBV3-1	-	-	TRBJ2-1	CASSQGWGEVNEQFF	TGTGCCAGCAGCCAAGGGTGGGGGGAGGTCAATGAGCAGTTCTTC
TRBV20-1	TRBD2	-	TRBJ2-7	CSARGAGLANSYEQYF	TGCAGTGCTAGAGGCGCGGGACTAGCGAACTCCTACGAGCAGTACTTC
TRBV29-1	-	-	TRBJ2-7	CSVDGLYEQYF	TGCAGCGTTGACGGACTCTACGAGCAGTACTTC
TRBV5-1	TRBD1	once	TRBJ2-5	CASSLGVGDRGLETQYF	TGCGCCAGCAGCCTGGGAGTAGGGGACAGGGGGCTCGAGACCCAGTACTTC
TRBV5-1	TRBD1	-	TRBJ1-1	CASSLVGQTNTEAFF	TGCGCCAGCAGCTTGGTGGGACAGACGAACACTGAAGCTTTCTTT
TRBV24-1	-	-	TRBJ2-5	CATSDLQGGSDNEQYF	TGTGCCACCAGTGACTTACAGGGCGGGAGTGACAATGAGCAGTACTTC
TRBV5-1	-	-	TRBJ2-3	CASSLGLALPTDTQYF	TGCGCCAGCAGCTTGGGTCTAGCCCTTCCCACAGATACGCAGTATTTT
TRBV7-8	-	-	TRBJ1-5	CASSLDGAEEHF	TGTGCCAGCAGCTTAGACGGGGCAGAGGAGCATTTT
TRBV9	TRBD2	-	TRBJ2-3	CASSVERGDTDTQYF	TGTGCCAGCAGCGTAGAGCGGGGAGACACAGATACGCAGTATTTT
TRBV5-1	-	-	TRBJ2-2	CASSFGRGNTGELFF	TGCGCCAGCAGCTTCGGCAGGGGAAACACCGGGGAGCTGTTTTTT
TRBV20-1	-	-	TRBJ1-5	CSARDMRQGTLNQPQHF	TGCAGTGCTAGAGATATGCGTCAGGGGACCCTAAATCAGCCCCAGCATTTT
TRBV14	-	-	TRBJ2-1	CASSQVWLTYNEQFF	TGTGCCAGCAGCCAAGTCTGGCTAACCTACAATGAGCAGTTCTTC
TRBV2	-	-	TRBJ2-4	CASSGGRQNIQYF	TGTGCCAGCAGCGGGGGACGGCAAAACATTCAGTACTTC
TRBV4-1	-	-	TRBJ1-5	CASSQSDRGVRPQHF	TGCGCCAGCAGCCAGAGCGACCGGGGTGTTCGGCCCCAGCATTTT
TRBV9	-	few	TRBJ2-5	CASSAGDSKETQYF	TGTGCCAGCAGCGCTGGGGACTCGAAAGAGACCCAGTACTTC
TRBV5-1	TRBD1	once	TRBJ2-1	CASSLRIGGYEQFF	TGCGCCAGCAGCTTGAGGATAGGGGGCTATGAGCAGTTCTTC
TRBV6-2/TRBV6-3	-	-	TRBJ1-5	CASMRVYSNQPQHF	TGTGCCAGCATGAGGGTATATAGCAATCAGCCCCAGCATTTT
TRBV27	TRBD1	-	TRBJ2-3	CASSLNRGFSDTQYF	TGTGCCAGCAGTTTAAACAGGGGCTTTTCAGATACGCAGTATTTT
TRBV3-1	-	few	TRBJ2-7	CASSQDGAGRLRASYEQYF	TGTGCCAGCAGCCAAGATGGCGCAGGACGTCTACGAGCCAGCTACGAGCAGTACTTC
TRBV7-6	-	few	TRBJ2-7	CASSPSTRQSSYEQYF	TGTGCCAGCAGCCCAAGCACGAGACAGAGCTCCTACGAGCAGTACTTC
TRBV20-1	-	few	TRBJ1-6	CSARDAGLYNSPLHF	TGCAGTGCTCGAGACGCGGGACTGTATAATTCACCCCTCCACTTT
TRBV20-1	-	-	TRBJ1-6	CSANGGNSPLHF	TGCAGTGCTAATGGGGGTAACTCACCCCTCCACTTT
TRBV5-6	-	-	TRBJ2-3	CASSLGGLGDTQYF	TGTGCCAGCAGCTTGGGCGGGTTGGGCGATACGCAGTATTTT
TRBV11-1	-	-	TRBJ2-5	CASSSAGPEIRRETQYF	TGTGCCAGCAGCTCAGCCGGGCCAGAGATCCGGCGCGAGACCCAGTACTTC
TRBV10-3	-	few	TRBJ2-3	CAISEFSTGDTQYF	TGTGCCATCAGTGAGTTTAGTACAGGAGATACGCAGTATTTT
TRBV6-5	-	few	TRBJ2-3	CASSYVDSDVSTDTQYF	TGTGCCAGCAGTTACGTGGACAGCGACGTTAGCACAGATACGCAGTATTTT
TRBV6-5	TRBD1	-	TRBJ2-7	CASSSQGTRYEQYF	TGTGCCAGCAGTTCACAGGGGACGCGGTACGAGCAGTACTTC